Many counts were recorded for the clone carrying this T cell receptor beta chain. This entry is derived from a study of regulatory T cells in long-lasting Graves disease. Construction of TCR beta libraries relied on iRepertoire HTBI primers and on Arm-PCR targeting CDR3 regions. Each CDR3 protein gets one entry after TCRdb re-called the multiplex PCR reads with MiXCR. Altogether 600,000 to 850,000 distinct CDR3 sequences are present, 25% to 35% being singletons, with the ten largest covering 35% to 55%. Looked up from germline, CDR1 is SNHLY and CDR2 is FYNNEI. V shed 5 bases and J shed 0 bases, with 13 bases lying between them. CDR3 length: 15 amino acids. Time point of the sample: persistent/refractory GD, antithyroid drugs over 5 years with positive TRAb. There was RNA extracted from PBMCs, and the TCR library was made from it.

The specimen comprised peripheral blood mononuclear cells (PBMCs), sampled when the disease was refractory, from a patient treated with antithyroid drugs. This sequence joins TRBV2 and TRBJ1-2; a weak D match, TRBD1 (6 bases). The sequence came from a female donor with Graves disease. This CDR3 is CASSPTGESNYGYTF. DNA of the CDR3: TGTGCCAGCAGTCCGACAGGAGAGTCTAACTATGGCTACACCTTC. The full variable domain, with the rest looked up from reference TRBV2 and TRBJ1-2, is EPEVTQTPSHQVTQMGQEVILRCVPISNHLYFYWYRQILGQKVEFLVSFYNNEISEKSEIFDDQFSVERPDGSNFTLKIRSTKLEDSAMYFCASSPTGESNYGYTFGSGTRLTVV.